This TCR beta chain was observed in a study of cytomegalovirus exposure and HLA in healthy donors. PCR involved 60 Vbeta and 13 Jbeta primers. Assay used: immunoSEQ multiplex PCR; TCRdb lists only in-frame clones, some missing. Of more than 130,000 clones in the sample, approximately 73% were seen once. Overall study findings and caveats: Sequencing artifact likely explains a cluster of highly shared sequence variants.

Of note for this clone: Its target is unknown.

CMV serostatus data were not documented for this donor. The V gene end was trimmed by 5 bases and the J gene end by 4 bases; junction bases not matched to a gene: 8. The CDR3 totals 14 residues. CDR1 SGHTA and CDR2 FQGNSA come from the germline V gene. The source of this sequence is a human donor in good health. The chain joins TRBV7-2 to TRBJ2-7; 7 bases map to TRBD2. The sequencing input was PBMCs. CDR3 coding DNA: TGTGCCAGCAGCCCCGGGGGGAGGGGTTACGAGCAGTACTTC. Translating gives CASSPGGRGYEQYF. Together with reference TRBV7-2 and TRBJ2-7, the CDR3 gives the full variable domain: GAGVSQSPSNKVTEKGKDVELRCDPISGHTALYWYRQSLGQGLEFLIYFQGNSAPDKSGLPSDRFSAERTGGSVSTLTIQRTQQEDSAVYLCASSPGGRGYEQYFGPGTRLTVT.